The present entry profiles one T cell receptor (beta chain) with its context. TCRdb used MiXCR to reprocess the reads, holding one entry per CDR3 protein. The data show 300,000 or so distinct CDR3 sequences, approximately 10% seen once. The data stem from a study of T cell repertoires in cytomegalovirus infection. The V gene end was trimmed by 0 bases and the J gene end by 12 bases; junction bases not matched to a gene: 12. This CDR3 region has 16 residues. The germline V gene has CDR1 SGHRS and CDR2 YFSETQ. The chain is built from TRBV5-1 and TRBJ2-2; 9 positions match TRBD1. The sample comprised PBMCs. This receptor was obtained from a human donor in good health (CMV status not recorded). Some clones in this sample may be carry-over from other donors' samples. The CDR3 here is CASSLDGGQGGKQLFF. For the CDR3, the DNA is TGCGCCAGCAGCTTGGATGGGGGACAGGGCGGCAAGCAGCTGTTTTTT.